A single sample gave rise to the 30 T cell receptor beta chains below, sequenced in a study of T cells in Graves' hyperthyroidism and ophthalmopathy. Researchers amplified the TCR beta CDR3 regions from RNA transcripts. First-round RT-PCR of the TCR CDR3 relied on the HTBI primer set. Each CDR3 protein gets one entry after TCRdb re-called the multiplex PCR reads with MiXCR. Of some 300,000 distinct CDR3 sequences listed, roughly 17% are singletons. Material for sequencing was blood. The receptors here all came from a man aged 25-45 years with Graves' hyperthyroidism.

This clonotype was counted ten times or more. This chain uses TRBV20-1 with TRBJ1-1; unclear D gene. This CDR3 is 15 amino acids long. Germline CDR1 reads DFQATT; CDR2 reads SNEGSKA (reference sequence). Trimming took 7 bases from V and 3 from J, leaving 21 bases between them. CDR3 sequence (DNA): TGCAGTGTTTCTGAGGACGGCGGATGGGACACTGAAGCTTTCTTT. This codes for CSVSEDGGWDTEAFF.

At least ten counts were recorded for this clonotype. The CDR3 bases are TGTGCCAGCAGAACAATGGGAGAGACCCAGTACTTC. Translated, it gives CASRTMGETQYF. This chain links TRBV27 with TRBJ2-5; no firm D call. V lost 6 bases and J 4 bases, leaving 9 bases between the germline ends. Germline CDR1 MNHEY, CDR2 SMNVEV (reference sequence). CDR3 length equals 12 residues.

At least ten counts were recorded for this clonotype. The V call is TRBV20-1, the J call TRBJ2-1, with 9 bases that match TRBD1. The length of the CDR3 is 14 residues. The V segment lost 4 bases and the J segment 8 bases; nucleotides outside the gene matches: 9. CDR1 and CDR2 (germline): DFQATT, SNEGSKA (reference sequence). The CDR3 reads CSATWTGASYEQFF. CDR3 nucleotides: TGCAGTGCTACCTGGACAGGGGCCTCATATGAGCAGTTCTTC.

This clonotype was picked up many times. The J gene is TRBJ2-7, the V gene TRBV28; D remains unclear. The CDR3 totals 12 residues. Germline loops: CDR1 MDHEN, CDR2 SYDVKM. The V end was cut by 6 bases, the J end by 7 bases, with 13 bases between. This CDR3 reads CASSSTTSEQYF. The CDR3 DNA is TGTGCCAGCAGCTCAACTACATCAGAGCAGTACTTC.

The chain has TRBV30 and TRBJ2-5; D is undetermined. Deletions cut 5 bases from V and 4 bases from J, with 8 bases between. This CDR3 comprises 11 residues. CDR1 and CDR2 from the germline V gene are GTSNPN and SVGIG (reference sequence). CDR3 in amino acids: CAWSGSETQYF. In DNA, the CDR3 is TGTGCCTGGTCGGGCTCAGAGACCCAGTACTTC.

Comment on this clonotype: A much more abundant neighbour one base away suggests this may be a read error. The rearrangement links TRBV24-1 to TRBJ2-7, with TRBD1 matching over 10 bases. The CDR3 contains 15 residues. The trim removed 4 bases at V and 7 bases at J, leaving 9 bases unmatched. CDR1 and CDR2 from the germline V gene are KGHDR and SFDVKD. The CDR3 DNA sequence: TGTGCCACCAGTGAAGCGGGACAGGGGACGGGGGAGCAGTACTTC. This encodes CATSEAGQGTGEQYF.

On this clonotype itself: This may be a read error, as it is one base from a much larger clone. This chain connects TRBV7-3 to TRBJ2-1, with 9 bases identical to TRBD2. Germline V lookup: CDR1 SGHTA, CDR2 FQGTGA. This CDR3 spans 14 amino acids. In nucleotides, the CDR3 is TGTGCCAGCAGCCCGGCGGGGGGGGGCAATGGGCAGTTCTTC. It specifies CASSPAGGGNGQFF. The full variable domain, with the rest looked up from reference TRBV7-3 and TRBJ2-1, is GAGVSQTPSNKVTEKGKYVELRCDPISGHTALYWYRQSLGQGPEFLIYFQGTGAADDSGLPNDRFFAVRPEGSVSTLKIQRTERGDSAVYLCASSPAGGGNGQFFGPGTRLTVL.

This clonotype was seen repeatedly, ten times or more. This chain connects TRBV7-2 to TRBJ2-7, with 8 bases identical to TRBD2. V was clipped by 3 bases and J by 3 bases; unmatched bases: 7. This CDR3 spans 15 amino acids. Germline V CDR1 and CDR2: SGHTA, FQGNSA. The CDR3 spells CASSFGGGGYYEQYF. DNA for the CDR3: TGTGCCAGCAGCTTTGGTGGCGGGGGGTACTACGAGCAGTACTTC.

This rearrangement joins TRBV25-1 to TRBJ2-5; the match to TRBD1 covers 7 bases. The CDR3 covers 15 residues. Germline-derived CDR1 and CDR2 are MGHDK and SYGVNS. V dropped 3 bases and J dropped 5; count of bases not matched to a gene: 9. The CDR3 coding sequence is TGTGCCAGCAGTGAGGGACAGACCCCTGTGGAGACCCAGTACTTC. It yields the protein CASSEGQTPVETQYF. Together with reference TRBV25-1 and TRBJ2-5, the CDR3 gives the full variable domain: EADIYQTPRYLVIGTGKKITLECSQTMGHDKMYWYQQDPGMELHLIHYSYGVNSTEKGDLSSESTVSRIRTEHFPLTLESARPSHTSQYLCASSEGQTPVETQYFGPGTRLLVL.

CDR3 sequence (DNA): TGTGCCAGCAGTTGGGACAGGGGGAGCAACTTAGCCAAAAACATTCAGTACTTC. It encodes CASSWDRGSNLAKNIQYF. This chain links TRBV6-5 with TRBJ2-4; 11 nucleotides match TRBD1. The CDR3 is 18 residues long. Trimming cost V 4 bases and J 0 bases; bases outside gene matches: 8. Germline-derived CDR1 and CDR2 are MNHEY and SVGAGI.

This chain uses TRBV5-1 with TRBJ1-6; no definite D call. The CDR3 is made up of 13 amino acids. CDR1 and CDR2 (germline): SGHRS, YFSETQ. V was clipped by 0 bases and J by 12 bases, with 10 bases between them. The CDR3 region is CASSLGVLGPLHF. DNA for the CDR3: TGCGCCAGCAGCTTGGGGGTGTTGGGACCCCTCCACTTT. The full variable domain, in which reference TRBV5-1 and TRBJ1-6 provide the parts outside the CDR3, is KAGVTQTPRYLIKTRGQQVTLSCSPISGHRSVSWYQQTPGQGLQFLFEYFSETQRNKGNFPGRFSGRQFSNSRSEMNVSTLELGDSALYLCASSLGVLGPLHFGNGTRLTVT.

In its sample, this clonotype was seen a few times. This sequence joins TRBV19 and TRBJ2-1; D could derive from TRBD1 or TRBD2 (6 bases each). The germline CDR1 and CDR2 sequences are LNHDA and SQIVND (reference sequence). V lost 3 bases and J lost 8, with 17 bases in between. The CDR3 covers 15 residues. The CDR3 sequence: CASSIRGRGVHEQFF. DNA for the CDR3: TGTGCCAGTAGTATTCGCGGTAGGGGGGTCCATGAGCAGTTCTTC.

This clonotype was counted ten times or more. The DNA for the CDR3 is TGTGCCAGCAGCCCAGGGCCAGGCTATGGCTACACCTTC. This encodes CASSPGPGYGYTF. This chain joins TRBV7-3 and TRBJ1-2, with TRBD1 as a possible D gene (5 bases). The CDR3 extends over 13 amino acids. V was shortened by 5 bases and J by 4 bases, with 11 bases between the two germline ends. Germline lookup yields CDR1 SGHTA and CDR2 FQGTGA.

This chain links TRBV27 with TRBJ1-2; TRBD1 is a possible D gene (6 bases). V was pared by 6 bases and J by 4 bases, with 12 bases between. The CDR3 is 13 amino acids. Germline V lookup: CDR1 MNHEY, CDR2 SMNVEV (reference sequence). Written as DNA, the CDR3 is TGTGCCAGCAGCCAAGGACAGTTCTATGGCTACACCTTC. This gives the protein CASSQGQFYGYTF.

This chain links TRBV5-1 with TRBJ2-5, with TRBD2 matching 8 bases. CDR3 length: 16 amino acids. Germline lookup yields CDR1 SGHRS and CDR2 YFSETQ. Trimming cost V 3 bases and J 3 bases; bases outside gene matches: 10. Here the CDR3 DNA reads TGCGCCAGCAGCTCGAAAACTACTAGCGGAGAAGAGACCCAGTACTTC. Encoded protein: CASSSKTTSGEETQYF.

In this sample, this clonotype turned up many times. The rearrangement uses TRBV5-1 and TRBJ2-7; TRBD2 is a possible D gene (6 bases). Germline CDR1 SGHRS, CDR2 YFSETQ. Trimming took 4 bases from V and 6 from J, leaving 23 bases between them. The CDR3 is 16 residues long. The CDR3, as DNA: TGCGCCAGCAGCCGAACCCTTCTACGGGAGCTGGGCGAGCAGTACTTC. Translation: CASSRTLLRELGEQYF.

The chain is built from TRBV7-9 and TRBJ1-1; a possible D gene is TRBD1 (6 bases). The CDR3 consists of 15 residues. CDR1 is SEHNR and CDR2 is FQNEAQ in the germline V gene (reference sequence). Trimming removed 1 base from V and 4 bases from J, with 13 bases in between. This chain's CDR3 is CASSLGAGGGTEAFF. CDR3 DNA: TGTGCCAGCAGCTTAGGAGCGGGGGGCGGCACTGAAGCTTTCTTT.

The V gene is TRBV9, the J gene TRBJ2-4; 7 bases line up with TRBD1. The CDR3 totals 16 residues. The germline CDR1 and CDR2 sequences are SGDLS and YYNGEE. V shed 3 bases, J shed 6 bases, and the junction held 12 bases outside the gene matches. The CDR3 here is CASSGGSDRVLNIQYF. The DNA for the CDR3 is TGTGCCAGCAGCGGGGGGTCTGACAGGGTATTAAACATTCAGTACTTC.

A note on this clonotype: Given a much more abundant clone one base away, this may be a read error. V is TRBV9 and J is TRBJ2-2, with 7 bases fitting TRBD2. Per the germline V gene, CDR1 is SGDLS and CDR2 is YYNGEE. With V trimmed by 4 bases and J by 0 bases, 3 bases remained unmatched. This CDR3 region has 15 residues. The CDR3, as DNA: TGTGCCAGCAGCCATGGGGGGGCGAACACCGGGGAGCTGTTTTTT. Translation: CASSHGGANTGELFF.

The chain joins TRBV6-1 to TRBJ2-2, with 16 bases that match TRBD2. CDR3 length: 16 residues. The germline gives CDR1 MNHNS, CDR2 SASEGT. After removal of 8 bases from V and 6 bases from J, the junction contained 6 bases not matched to a gene. The CDR3 coding sequence is TGTGCCAGCTCCGGGACTAGCGGGAGGGTCCCCGGGGAGCTGTTTTTT. Its protein product is CASSGTSGRVPGELFF.

This clonotype was seen many times. The chain employs TRBV5-1 and TRBJ2-7; D not resolved. V was pared by 5 bases and J by 1 base, with 10 bases between. This CDR3 is 13 amino acids long. Germline CDR1 SGHRS, CDR2 YFSETQ. The CDR3 sequence: CASRGLSSYEQYF. CDR3 DNA: TGCGCCAGCAGGGGATTAAGTTCCTACGAGCAGTACTTC. Full variable domain (remainder filled in from reference TRBV5-1 and TRBJ2-7): KAGVTQTPRYLIKTRGQQVTLSCSPISGHRSVSWYQQTPGQGLQFLFEYFSETQRNKGNFPGRFSGRQFSNSRSEMNVSTLELGDSALYLCASRGLSSYEQYFGPGTRLTVT.

This clonotype was recorded many times. The V and J genes are TRBV24-1 and TRBJ2-5; no clear D. Germline CDR1 and CDR2: KGHDR and SFDVKD. V lost 1 base, J lost 4 bases, and 6 bases lay in between. The CDR3 runs to 13 residues. CDR3 protein: CATSDFLGETQYF. CDR3 nucleotides: TGTGCCACCAGTGATTTTTTGGGAGAGACCCAGTACTTC.

This clonotype was seen repeatedly, ten times or more. The rearrangement links TRBV3-1 to TRBJ2-1, with unresolved D. This CDR3 has 14 residues. CDR1 is LGHDT and CDR2 is YNNKEL in the germline V gene (reference sequence). V lost 2 bases and J lost 3, with 8 bases in between. The CDR3 spells CASSQTYGYNEQFF. Written as DNA, the CDR3 is TGTGCCAGCAGCCAAACTTACGGCTACAATGAGCAGTTCTTC.

The chain has TRBV14 and TRBJ2-6; unclear D gene. The CDR3 has 17 residues. Germline CDR1 reads SGHDN; CDR2 reads FVKESK. Trimming stripped 3 bases from V and 0 bases from J, with 12 bases between. The CDR3 reads CASSHGPRGSGANVLTF. The CDR3 DNA reads as TGTGCCAGCAGCCATGGACCCCGAGGCTCTGGGGCCAACGTCCTGACTTTC.

This clonotype was counted ten times or more. V gene TRBV7-2 combines with J gene TRBJ1-4; 7 bases line up with TRBD1. V was pared by 4 bases and J by 6 bases, with 5 bases of the junction left unmatched. The V gene's germline CDR1 is SGHTA and CDR2 FQGNSA. The CDR3 has 14 amino acids. CDR3 nucleotides: TGTGCCAGCAGCTCTACAGGGGACGATGAAAAACTGTTTTTT. Its translation: CASSSTGDDEKLFF.

This clonotype was counted between two and nine times. The chain couples TRBV5-1 to TRBJ2-1, with 8 nucleotides matching TRBD2. From germline, CDR1 is SGHRS and CDR2 YFSETQ. The CDR3 spans 15 residues. V was clipped by 4 bases and J by 10 bases; unmatched bases: 13. The DNA of the CDR3 is TGCGCCAGCAGCATAACCAGCGGGAGTGGGGGGGAGCAGTTCTTC. Its translation is CASSITSGSGGEQFF.

This clonotype was detected a few times. The chain couples TRBV20-1 to TRBJ2-1; 13 bases are a match to TRBD2. Looked up from germline, CDR1 is DFQATT and CDR2 is SNEGSKA (reference sequence). This CDR3 comprises 16 residues. The trim removed 0 bases at V and 12 bases at J, leaving 11 bases unmatched. The DNA of the CDR3 is TGCAGTGCTAGAGATTGGACTAGCGGGAGCAGTCGCGGGCAGTTCTTC. It codes for CSARDWTSGSSRGQFF.

This clonotype was detected only a few times. The gene calls are TRBV4-1 and TRBJ2-1; no clear D gene. This CDR3 has 16 residues. Germline V gene sequence: CDR1 MGHRA, CDR2 YSYEKL. V lost 0 bases, J lost 0 bases, and 9 bases lay in between. The CDR3 DNA reads as TGCGCCAGCAGCCAAGAGGGTTCTCGCTCCTACAATGAGCAGTTCTTC. Its translation is CASSQEGSRSYNEQFF.

CDR3 loop: CASSQSRGTGELFF. The CDR3 nucleotides are TGTGCCAGCAGCCAAAGTCGGGGGACCGGGGAGCTGTTTTTT. The genes are TRBV7-2 and TRBJ2-2; TRBD2 is a possible D gene (6 bases). Germline V CDR1 and CDR2: SGHTA, FQGNSA. Trimming removed 5 bases from V and 5 bases from J, with 12 bases in between. The CDR3 covers 14 residues.

This clonotype appeared a single time. The rearrangement links TRBV10-3 to TRBJ1-5; D is possibly TRBD1 (6 bases). The CDR3 runs to 17 residues. Germline V gene lookup returns CDR1 ENHRY and CDR2 SYGVKD. V was shortened by 4 bases and J by 2 bases, with 18 bases between the two germline ends. The CDR3 DNA reads as TGTGCCATCAGTGGGGGGTCGAGAGGGGGAGGCAATCAGCCCCAGCATTTT. It yields the protein CAISGGSRGGGNQPQHF.